This T cell receptor beta chain stems from a study of shared clonotypes between healthy human individuals (dated by TCRdb to about 2020). With regard to the full study: The cohort included a few men and two women between 18 and 49 years of age. Per donor, three plates each were used for CD4 naive and CD4 memory, two for CD8 naive, and one for CD8 memory. Blood TCR repertoires of about five healthy adults were deeply sequenced to estimate repertoire size and the extent of clonotype sharing between individuals. To increase sequencing depth and limit assay-specific biases, TCR repertoire library preparation and sequencing were carried out by different laboratories using diverse techniques. Each donor's leukapheresis produced roughly between roughly 0.94 and 9.5 billion PBMCs.

Broad study findings and their caveats: Incomplete sequencing was indicated by rarefaction of sorted-subset datasets, despite the large sequencing depth. Because the study included a small number of donors, the genetic and exposure-history diversity represented was limited. Compared with non-shared clonotypes, the clonotypes found in all four sorted-subset donors had higher generation probabilities. When several donors were compared, the shared fraction of clonotypes was about 5.4% for naive CD4, less than 4% for naive CD8, roughly 2.5% for memory CD4, and around 0.4% for memory CD8. Pairwise subsampling indicated that sequencing depth was expected to affect the degree of clonotype sharing among donors. Sampling was restricted to blood, and TCR repertoires in tissue are likely to differ from TCR repertoires in blood. Naive subsets generally had larger estimated clonotype richness than memory subsets.

From the cysteine through the phenylalanine, the CDR3 covers 15 amino acids. This entry keeps only the CDR3 DNA: 45 bases, framed from base 1. The germline V gene (reference sequence) supplies CDR1 SEHNR and CDR2 FQNEAQ. V lost 5 bases and J lost 8 bases, and the count of bases not matched to a germline gene is 9. CD8 naive samples consisted of CD45RO-negative cells that were positively selected for CCR7, yielding a CD45RA+CCR7+ population without TemRA cells. Healthy HIV-negative adults with no recently reported acute infections or vaccinations were included as donors. Every donor was a Caucasian adult living in Nashville, Tennessee, USA. After blood collection by leukapheresis, PBMCs were isolated using Ficoll-Histopaque density gradient centrifugation and then cryopreserved in the vapor phase of liquid nitrogen. Purity and quantity of every magnetically sorted T cell population were checked by analytical flow cytometry. Genomic DNA was isolated from every sorted fraction and measured by UV absorbance on a Nanodrop 2000c.

To note about this clone: What this receptor recognizes is not known. Nothing much larger sits one base from this clone, and base qualities are not available.

Using the deep immunoSEQ assay, TCR CDR3 regions were amplified from genomic DNA by multiplex PCR. Extracted genomic DNA from each cell subset was distributed evenly across all wells of several immunoSEQ 96-well plates, and each plate was treated as a replicate. For sorted subsets, each replicate PCR was loaded with around 220 ng genomic DNA, equivalent to approximately 27,000 T cell genomes. Purified libraries were measured with a Qubit 3.0 fluorometer, size-checked on a Bioanalyzer 2100, and measured again with the KAPA Library Quantification kit. Every immunoSEQ 96-well plate was sequenced on a separate single-read 150-cycle Illumina NextSeq 550 flow cell. From the authors' description of their analysis: Because only junctional sequences without quality scores were contained in the immunoSEQ output, filtering matching that applied to full-length reads could not be performed. Sequences were annotated with PyIR, a Python wrapper for IgBLAST v1.9, using IMGT germline references to assign V/J genes and CDR3. Reads were filtered out if the reads had weak V/J assignments (E-value above 1e-6), no CDR3, stop codons, out-of-frame junctions, or ambiguous translated residues. V3J clonotypes were defined by identical inferred V gene, J gene, and CDR3 amino acid sequence. To compute the percentage overlap between repertoires, the number of shared unique clonotypes was divided by the size of the smaller repertoire. Richness of each repertoire was evaluated using RTK rarefaction, the Chao1 estimator, and Recon v2.1 estimates of unobserved clonotypes. Generation probabilities were computed with OLGA for all TCRbeta clonotypes obtained by the gDNA method from four donors. Held by TCRdb, this immuneACCESS table contains in-frame sequences only and omits some clones. Under half of the omission traces to an unresolved V gene where checked; the cause of the rest is unknown. That table gives V, J and clone size, and the DNA gave D and trimming. Here the sample has about 2.1 million clones; about 94% occur a single time. The ten most abundant clones make up about 1.6% of the sample.

The chain is assembled from TRBV7-9 and TRBJ1-4, with 9 central nucleotides matching TRBD1. This clonotype was obtained from a man younger than 35 in good health. Some clones in this sample may be carry-over from other donors' samples. Material for sequencing was naive CD8+ T cells from PBMCs. The sample's cell subset or site, from its label and the paper: CD45RA+CCR7+. The nucleotide sequence reads as follows: TGTGCCAGCAGCCCTACAGGGGGCGTAAAGGAAAAACTGTTTTTT. It translates to CASSPTGGVKEKLFF.